One sample yielded the 21 T cell receptor beta chains listed below, sequenced in a study of identical twins. TCRdb re-analysed the 5' RACE reads in MiXCR, keeping a single row per CDR3 protein. The sample has 1,800,000 or so distinct CDR3 sequences; about 31% are singletons. The sample was cord blood. These receptors all stem from a newborn girl in good health.

The chain is built from TRBV11-2 and TRBJ2-7, with TRBD1 matching 7 bases. This CDR3 contains 15 residues. V trimming: 6 bases; J trimming: 1 base; junction bases outside the gene matches: 9. Per germline, CDR1 SGHAT and CDR2 FQNNGV. DNA for the CDR3: TGTGCCAGCAGATTTCCGGGACAGAGGTCCTACGAGCAGTACTTC. Encoded protein: CASRFPGQRSYEQYF.

About this clonotype: This could be a read error, since a much larger clone is one nucleotide away. V usage is TRBV29-1 and J usage is TRBJ2-7, with D tentatively TRBD1 (5 bases). With 3 bases removed from V and 1 base from J, the gap between germline ends came to 13 bases. There are 14 residues in the CDR3. Germline assignment: CDR1 SQVTM and CDR2 ANQGSEA. CDR3: CSVDPREASYEQYF. The CDR3 nucleotides read TGCAGCGTTGATCCCAGGGAAGCGTCCTACGAGCAGTACTTC.

The genes are TRBV7-9 and TRBJ2-2; no clear D. V dropped 2 bases and J dropped 13 bases, with 14 bases sitting between them. Looked up from germline, CDR1 is SEHNR and CDR2 is FQNEAQ (reference sequence). This CDR3 contains 13 residues. DNA for the CDR3: TGTGCCAGCAGCTTATGGCAGCGTCGGAGGCTGTTTTTT. This encodes CASSLWQRRRLFF.

The genes are TRBV5-6 and TRBJ1-6; D gene uncertain. Germline V gives CDR1 SGHDT, CDR2 YYEEEE. Trimming pared 0 bases from V and 6 bases from J, leaving 13 bases between. The length of the CDR3 is 16 residues. In DNA form, the CDR3 reads TGTGCCAGCAGCTTGGGAAAAACCTTTACTAATTCACCCCTCCACTTT. Amino acids: CASSLGKTFTNSPLHF.

This clonotype was detected only a few times. The genes are TRBV19 and TRBJ2-3; D may be TRBD2 (5 bases). This CDR3 comprises 14 residues. Germline CDR1 is LNHDA and CDR2 is SQIVND (reference sequence). Trimming took 1 base from V and 2 from J, leaving 7 bases between them. CDR3 protein: CASSIVRDTDTQYF. The CDR3 bases are TGTGCCAGTAGTATAGTACGGGACACAGATACGCAGTATTTT.

J is TRBJ1-3 and V is TRBV13; D gene unclear. There are 16 residues in the CDR3. Germline V gives CDR1 PRHDT, CDR2 FYEKMQ (reference sequence). Trimming removed 1 base at V and 0 bases at J, with 10 bases between. The CDR3 region is CASSLVPSSSGNTIYF. In nucleotides, the CDR3 is TGTGCCAGCAGCTTAGTCCCCTCGAGCTCTGGAAACACCATATATTTT.

This rearrangement joins TRBV30 to TRBJ1-2, with a possible D match to TRBD1 (5 bases). This CDR3 is built from 13 residues. CDR1 GTSNPN and CDR2 SVGIG come from the germline V gene (reference sequence). V was clipped by 1 base and J by 5 bases, with 11 bases between them. CDR3 sequence (DNA): TGTGCCTGGAGTGGGGTGGGGGAATATGGCTACACCTTC. Amino acids: CAWSGVGEYGYTF.

This clonotype has only a few counts. The V gene is TRBV3-1, the J gene TRBJ2-3, with 8 bases that match TRBD2. The CDR3 runs to 19 residues. Germline trimming cut 0 bases from V and 1 base from J; bases unmatched to any gene: 12. Germline CDR1 LGHDT, CDR2 YNNKEL (reference sequence). CDR3 protein: CASSQDHDGGDLGTDTQYF. CDR3 DNA sequence: TGTGCCAGCAGCCAAGATCATGACGGGGGGGACCTAGGCACAGATACGCAGTATTTT.

This clonotype was detected many times. The CDR3 sequence: CASSPGGMALFNYEQYF. In DNA, the CDR3 is TGTGCCAGCAGCCCGGGAGGGATGGCCCTCTTTAATTACGAGCAGTACTTC. This chain links TRBV4-2 with TRBJ2-7, with TRBD2 matching 8 bases. J lost 4 bases, V lost 4 bases, and 15 bases had no gene match. The CDR3 contains 17 residues. The germline V gene encodes CDR1 LGHNA and CDR2 YNFKEQ.

The V call is TRBV20-1, the J call TRBJ2-4; D is uncertain. With the DNA end fitting TRBJ2-7 better, the J assignment may be wrong. Germline CDR1 and CDR2: DFQATT and SNEGSKA (reference sequence). This CDR3 spans 12 amino acids. The CDR3 DNA reads TGCAGTGCTAGAGTTCACTCCTACGAGCAGTACTTC. Its protein product is CSARVHSYEQYF.

Many counts were recorded for this clonotype. V and J are TRBV20-1 and TRBJ2-5, with D tentatively TRBD2 (6 bases). CDR1 is DFQATT and CDR2 is SNEGSKA in the germline V gene (reference sequence). This CDR3 comprises 12 residues. V was trimmed by 3 bases and J by 4 bases, leaving 9 bases between them. The DNA for the CDR3 is TGCAGTGCTAGGAGACTAGTAGAGACCCAGTACTTC. Translating it yields CSARRLVETQYF.

V usage is TRBV7-2 and J usage is TRBJ2-5; D unclear. This CDR3 is 16 amino acids long. Trimming took 3 bases from V and 11 from J, leaving 25 bases between them. CDR1 SGHTA and CDR2 FQGNSA come from the germline V gene. CDR3 region: CASSFVSYSSYNEQYF. In DNA, the CDR3 is TGTGCCAGCAGCTTTGTTAGCTACAGCTCCTACAATGAGCAGTACTTC.

The V gene is TRBV25-1, the J gene TRBJ1-4; D perhaps matches TRBD1 (5 bases). Germline CDR1 reads MGHDK; CDR2 reads SYGVNS. The CDR3 is 16 residues long. The V and J ends lost 2 bases and 0 bases respectively, with 10 bases between them. CDR3 residues: CASSEPPGATNEKLFF. CDR3 DNA: TGTGCCAGCAGTGAACCCCCGGGGGCAACTAATGAAAAACTGTTTTTT.

This chain joins TRBV9 and TRBJ2-3; tentative D call: TRBD2 (6 bases). Trimming removed 2 bases at V and 0 bases at J, with 13 bases between. Germline V gene sequence: CDR1 SGDLS, CDR2 YYNGEE. The CDR3 runs to 16 residues. CDR3 bases: TGTGCCAGCAGCGTGTTTTTTCGGGAGAGCACAGATACGCAGTATTTT. The encoded protein is CASSVFFRESTDTQYF.

Many counts were recorded for this clonotype. This chain connects TRBV20-1 to TRBJ1-5; 7 bases map to TRBD1. Germline CDR1 and CDR2: DFQATT and SNEGSKA (reference sequence). The CDR3 totals 12 residues. The junction had 1 base not matched to a gene; V was cut back by 4 bases and J by 4 bases. CDR3 sequence reads: CSAKQGNQPQHF. CDR3 bases: TGCAGTGCTAAACAGGGGAATCAGCCCCAGCATTTT.

V is TRBV9 and J is TRBJ2-7, with D perhaps TRBD2 (5 bases). The V gene's germline CDR1 is SGDLS and CDR2 YYNGEE. Trimming shortened V by 0 bases and J by 7 bases, and 11 bases separated the two germline ends. CDR3 size: 13 residues. This CDR3 is CASSVAQTGEQYF. The CDR3 nucleotides are TGTGCCAGCAGCGTAGCCCAAACGGGGGAGCAGTACTTC.

This chain joins TRBV28 and TRBJ1-4, with a possible D match to TRBD1 (6 bases). From germline, CDR1 is MDHEN and CDR2 SYDVKM. This CDR3 region has 13 residues. Between the trimmed V and J ends, which lost 4 bases and 8 bases, there was a span of 11 bases. The CDR3 DNA reads TGTGCCAGCAGTTCGGCAGGGGACGAAAAACTGTTTTTT. This codes for CASSSAGDEKLFF.

The J gene is TRBJ2-1, the V gene TRBV14; D may be TRBD2 (6 bases). The CDR3 sequence is 17 residues long. The germline gives CDR1 SGHDN, CDR2 FVKESK. The germline V and J ends were trimmed by 4 bases and 1 base, with 17 bases remaining between them. The CDR3 reads CASSPGPSTRSYNEQFF. DNA for the CDR3: TGTGCCAGCAGCCCGGGCCCCTCGACTAGATCCTACAATGAGCAGTTCTTC.

This clonotype was seen once. The genes are TRBV10-3 and TRBJ2-7; 10 positions agree with TRBD1. The CDR3 sequence is 17 residues long. Per the germline V gene, CDR1 is ENHRY and CDR2 is SYGVKD. The V and J ends lost 3 bases and 5 bases, in that order; junction bases with no gene match: 13. Here the CDR3 DNA reads TGTGCCATCAGTGACTCGATAGGGACAGGGGTAATCCACGAGCAGTACTTC. It is translated as CAISDSIGTGVIHEQYF.

This clonotype was seen more than once but under ten times. This chain joins TRBV24-1 and TRBJ1-2, with D perhaps matching TRBD1 (5 bases). Trimming stripped 4 bases from V and 2 bases from J, with 10 bases between. Germline lookup yields CDR1 KGHDR and CDR2 SFDVKD. The CDR3 consists of 14 residues. CDR3 DNA sequence: TGTGCCACCAGTGACCTGACAGTGAACTATGGCTACACCTTC. Translated, it gives CATSDLTVNYGYTF.

The genes are TRBV5-1 and TRBJ2-6, with D uncertain. CDR3 length: 15 amino acids. In germline, CDR1 is SGHRS, CDR2 YFSETQ. V dropped 2 bases and J dropped 0 bases, with 6 bases sitting between them. CDR3 sequence (DNA): TGCGCCAGCAGCTTCGAGAGCTCTGGGGCCAACGTCCTGACTTTC. Its protein is CASSFESSGANVLTF.